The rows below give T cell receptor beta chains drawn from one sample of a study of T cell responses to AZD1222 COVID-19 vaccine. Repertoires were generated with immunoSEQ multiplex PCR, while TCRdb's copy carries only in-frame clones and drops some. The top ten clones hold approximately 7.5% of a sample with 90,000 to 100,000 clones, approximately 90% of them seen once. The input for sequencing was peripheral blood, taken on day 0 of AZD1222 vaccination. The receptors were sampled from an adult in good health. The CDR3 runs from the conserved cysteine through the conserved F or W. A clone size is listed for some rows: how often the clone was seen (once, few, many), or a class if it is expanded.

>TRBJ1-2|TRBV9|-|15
CASSPEVQGAIGYTF
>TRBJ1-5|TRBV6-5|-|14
CASSQTGLAQPQHF
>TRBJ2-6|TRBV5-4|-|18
CASSTGGPALSGANVLTF
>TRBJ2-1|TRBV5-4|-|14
CASKGREGDDEQFF
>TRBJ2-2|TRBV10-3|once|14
CAISGTENTGELFF
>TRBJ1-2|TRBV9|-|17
CASSVGVRATSNYGYTF
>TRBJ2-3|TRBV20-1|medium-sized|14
CSASESGSTDTQYF
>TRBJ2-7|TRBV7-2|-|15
CASSFTGIVSYEQYF
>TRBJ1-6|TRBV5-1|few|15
CASSLGPNYNSPLHF
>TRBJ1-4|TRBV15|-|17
CATSRGLQGPWKEKLFF
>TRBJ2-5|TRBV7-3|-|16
CASSLFGATNGETQYF
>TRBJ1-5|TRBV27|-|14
CASSLSSPGDSQHF
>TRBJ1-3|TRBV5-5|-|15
CASSLDRGAGNTIYF
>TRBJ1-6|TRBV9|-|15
CASSGESGVNSPLHF
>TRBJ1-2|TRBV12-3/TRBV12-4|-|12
CASSRANYGYTF
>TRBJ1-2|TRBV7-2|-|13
CASSLGGIYGYTF
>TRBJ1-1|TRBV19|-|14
CASSPGPRGTEAFF
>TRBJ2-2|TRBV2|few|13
CASSSQGPGELFF
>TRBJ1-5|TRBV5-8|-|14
CASNPRDVNQPQHF
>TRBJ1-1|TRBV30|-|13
CACTTLMGTEAFF
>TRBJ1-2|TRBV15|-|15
CATSPGGTANYGYTF
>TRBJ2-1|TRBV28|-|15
CASRSSSGAYNEQFF
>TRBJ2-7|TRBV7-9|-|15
CASSLGVGLATEQYF
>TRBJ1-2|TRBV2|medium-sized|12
CASSQDTYGYTF
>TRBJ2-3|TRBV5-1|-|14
CASSLRSSTDTQYF
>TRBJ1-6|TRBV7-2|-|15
CASSLEMGLGSPLHF
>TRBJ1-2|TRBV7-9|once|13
CASSSTGAMGYTF
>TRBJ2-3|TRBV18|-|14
CASSPAAATDTQYF
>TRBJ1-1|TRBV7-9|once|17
CASSPMGTGGGGTEAFF
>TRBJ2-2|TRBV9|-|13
CASSVESTGELFF
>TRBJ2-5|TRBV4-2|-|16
CASSQVSAGKGETQYF